This T cell receptor beta chain was sequenced during a study of CD8 T cells in ankylosing spondylitis. CDR1 and CDR2 (germline): SEHNR, FQNEAQ (reference sequence). The CDR3 contains 16 residues. V lost 7 bases, J lost 2 bases, and 10 bases stayed unmatched. This clonotype was recorded a few times. The target antigen is unknown. Libraries for TCR beta were made by quantitative 5'-RACE with molecular barcodes. TCRdb re-called the 5' RACE reads with MiXCR, one entry per CDR3 protein. Of hundreds of thousands of distinct CDR3 sequences detected, 25% to 30% appear once; the ten largest clones hold roughly 1%. The study's findings and limits: Disease-linked clones reportedly showed significant enrichment in matched ankylosing spondylitis synovial fluid. Certain motif variants had earlier appeared in reactive arthritis synovial fluid and blood. For ankylosing spondylitis blood, a TCR beta motif of several highly homologous variants appeared characteristic. Clones linked to the disease showed a CD8+ phenotype. They occurred at relatively low frequencies in peripheral blood.

The V call is TRBV7-9, the J call TRBJ2-1, with 8 bases identical to TRBD2. The clonotype originates from a male donor with ankylosing spondylitis. The material sequenced was blood, either unsorted or a sorted T cell fraction (not recorded which). The DNA for the CDR3 is TGTGCCAGCATTGGTCCGGCGGGAGGCCCCTACAATGAGCAGTTCTTC. Amino acids: CASIGPAGGPYNEQFF.